This entry concerns a single T cell receptor (beta chain). Its antigen is not known. These data are taken from a study of CD8+ T cells in alopecia areata. Study-wide points: Scalp samples also yield sequences of resident alphabeta T cells from normal skin. In lesional scalp, particularly from alopecia totalis/universalis, clonality was higher than in normal scalp. Mouse data revealed clearer TCR sharing than patient data did, a gap possibly tied to HLA.

A FACSAria was used to sort CD4+ and CD8+ T cells. These cells came from PBMCs. The authors extracted RNA and reverse transcribed it into cDNA as the sequencing template. Profiling relied on immunoSEQ multiplex PCR, and the TCRdb table lists in-frame clones only, not all of them. The sample gives over 150,000 clones, around three fifths of which show up once; nearly 5% is in the top ten. The CDR3 consists of 13 residues. V lost 7 bases to trimming and J lost 8 bases; unmatched junction nucleotides: 8. Germline V gene data show CDR1 as MNHEY and CDR2 as SVGAGI. The J gene is TRBJ1-2, the V gene TRBV6-5, with 9 bases fitting TRBD1. Input material: CD8+ T cells sorted from blood. The TCR comes from a human donor in good health. CDR3 sequence: CASTNRGPIGYTF. DNA of the CDR3: TGTGCCAGCACCAACAGGGGGCCGATAGGCTACACCTTC.